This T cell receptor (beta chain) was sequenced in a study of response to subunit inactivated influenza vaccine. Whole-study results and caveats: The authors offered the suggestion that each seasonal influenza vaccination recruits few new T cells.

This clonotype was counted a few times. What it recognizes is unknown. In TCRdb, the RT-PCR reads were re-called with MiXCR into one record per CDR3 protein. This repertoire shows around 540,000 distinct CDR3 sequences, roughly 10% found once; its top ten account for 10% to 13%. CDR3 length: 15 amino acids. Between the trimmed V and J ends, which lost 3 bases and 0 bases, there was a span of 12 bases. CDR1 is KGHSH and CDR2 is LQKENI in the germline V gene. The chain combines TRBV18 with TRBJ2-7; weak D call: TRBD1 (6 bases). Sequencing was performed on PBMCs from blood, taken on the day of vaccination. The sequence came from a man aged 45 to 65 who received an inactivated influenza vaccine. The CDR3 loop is CASSPPGDHSYEQYF. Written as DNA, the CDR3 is TGTGCCAGCTCACCCCCAGGGGACCACTCCTACGAGCAGTACTTC.